The 28 T cell receptor beta chains below all came from one sample that was sequenced in a study of T cells in women clearing cervical HPV infection. Only in-frame clones appear in the TCRdb table, and some are missing; sequencing was by immunoSEQ multiplex PCR. The clone table shows about 21,000 clones, with the ten largest holding approximately 6%. What was sequenced was blood buffy coat. Receptors were obtained from a woman aged 18 to 75 with a cervical HPV16 infection that either progressed to CIN3+ or cleared (not recorded which).

With respect to this clone: The DNA ends 3 residues before the CDR3 does, and the rest of the CDR3 is filled in from the germline J gene. Other DNA sequences in the sample encode the same CDR3. V is TRBV5-1 and J is TRBJ1-1; D gene ambiguous. Trimming left V 0 bases short and J 6 bases short, with 15 bases between. CDR1 and CDR2 (germline): SGHRS, YFSETQ. The CDR3 runs to 15 residues. The CDR3 DNA, read in part, is TGCGCCAGCAGCTTGGTTGGCCCGAGGAGGGCTGAA. Translation gives CASSLVGPRRAE. From start to end, the CDR3 is CASSLVGPRRAEAFF.

A remark on this clone: The CDR3 end is not reached by the read, which stops 3 residues before it; the germline J gene fills it in. The chain joins TRBV20-1 to TRBJ2-1; D might be TRBD1 (5 bases). Trimming took 1 base from V and 2 from J, leaving 9 bases between them. Germline CDR1 is DFQATT and CDR2 is SNEGSKA (reference sequence). This CDR3 is 14 amino acids long. This chain's CDR3 is CSARGLGAYNEQFF. Incomplete CDR3 DNA: TGCAGTGCTAGAGGCCTAGGGGCCTACAATGAG.

Concerning this clone itself: The read falls 3 residues short of the CDR3 end, and the missing part is taken from the germline J gene. The chain employs TRBV18 and TRBJ1-1, with D unresolved. Trimming stripped 2 bases from V and 5 bases from J, with 9 bases between. This CDR3 has 13 amino acids. Germline loops: CDR1 KGHSH, CDR2 LQKENI. This chain's CDR3 is CASSPIPSTEAFF. The DNA read from the CDR3 is TGTGCCAGCTCACCAATCCCCAGTACTGAA.

With regard to this clone: The read comes to an end 3 residues before the CDR3 does, leaving the germline J gene to fill in the end. This sequence joins TRBV4-2 and TRBJ2-1; the match to TRBD2 covers 9 bases. V lost 4 bases to trimming and J lost 8 bases; unmatched junction nucleotides: 12. CDR1 and CDR2 (germline): LGHNA, YNFKEQ. This CDR3 spans 16 amino acids. The CDR3 bases that were read are TGTGCCAGCAGCCGACGCGCTAGCGGGACAGTGGATGAG. This codes for CASSRRASGTVDE. The whole CDR3 reads CASSRRASGTVDEQFF.

Of note for this clone: The CDR3 is cut off 3 residues early in the read; its end comes from the germline J gene. The gene calls are TRBV6-4 and TRBJ1-5, with no clear D. The germline gives CDR1 MRHNA, CDR2 SNTAGT. The ends were cut back, 10 bases at V and 6 bases at J, with 4 bases in the middle. CDR3 length: 9 residues. The CDR3 here is CAKGQPQHF. The part of the CDR3 DNA that was read is TGTGCCAAAGGTCAGCCC.

The CDR3 DNA, read in part, is TGTGCCAGCAGTTTCAGGGGCAAAGAGGACGAG. It encodes CASSFRGKEDE. The complete CDR3 sequence is CASSFRGKEDEQYF. The chain joins TRBV27 to TRBJ2-7, with D possibly being TRBD1 (6 bases). The read comes to an end 3 residues before the CDR3 does, leaving the germline J gene to fill in the end. Trimming cost V 3 bases and J 5 bases, with 14 bases left between them. Germline V gene sequence: CDR1 MNHEY, CDR2 SMNVEV (reference sequence). The CDR3 spans 14 residues.

As concerns this clone: The observed sequence ends 3 residues before the CDR3 terminus, with the missing tail filled in from the germline J gene. The rearrangement uses TRBV12-3 or TRBV12-4 and TRBJ2-1; D call uncertain. CDR3 length: 13 residues. The ends were cut back, 3 bases at V and 5 bases at J, with 8 bases in the middle. The CDR3 DNA, read in part, is TGTGCCAGCAGTTTTCCAGCGCACAATGAG. Amino acid sequence: CASSFPAHNE. Given in full, the CDR3 is CASSFPAHNEQFF.

Points on this clone: The DNA ends 3 residues before the CDR3 does, and the rest of the CDR3 is filled in from the germline J gene. The chain uses TRBV5-1 and TRBJ1-4, with D uncertain. The CDR3 consists of 14 residues. Between the trimmed V and J ends, which lost 4 bases and 6 bases, there was a span of 13 bases. Germline lookup yields CDR1 SGHRS and CDR2 YFSETQ. The CDR3 spells CASSPVWRDEKLFF. The sequenced part of the CDR3 DNA is TGCGCCAGCAGCCCAGTATGGAGGGATGAAAAA. The entire variable domain, with the rest obtained from reference TRBV5-1 and TRBJ1-4, is as follows: KAGVTQTPRYLIKTRGQQVTLSCSPISGHRSVSWYQQTPGQGLQFLFEYFSETQRNKGNFPGRFSGRQFSNSRSEMNVSTLELGDSALYLCASSPVWRDEKLFFGSGTQLSVL.

A word on this clone: With the read ending 3 residues before the CDR3 end, the germline J gene is used to fill in that end. The chain links TRBV27 to TRBJ2-7, with D possibly being TRBD2 (6 bases). V dropped 6 bases and J dropped 4 bases, with 22 bases sitting between them. In germline, CDR1 is MNHEY, CDR2 SMNVEV (reference sequence). The CDR3 sequence is 16 residues long. CDR3 sequence reads: CASRLQPAAGLYEQYF. Incomplete CDR3 DNA: TGTGCCAGCAGACTTCAGCCAGCGGCGGGACTTTACGAG.

For this clone: The read ends 3 residues early relative to the CDR3; the germline J gene fills the gap. The chain recombines TRBV29-1 with TRBJ2-5; 7 positions agree with TRBD2. There are 14 residues in the CDR3. Germline V gene sequence: CDR1 SQVTM, CDR2 ANQGSEA. Trimming took 6 bases from V and 1 from J; bases not matched to a gene: 8. The part of the CDR3 DNA that was read is TGCAGCGTGGGGAGCGGGACTTCCCAAGAGACC. Amino acids: CSVGSGTSQET. The CDR3, in full, reads CSVGSGTSQETQYF. The whole variable domain, remainder taken from reference TRBV29-1 and TRBJ2-5, is SAVISQKPSRDICQRGTSLTIQCQVDSQVTMMFWYRQQPGQSLTLIATANQGSEATYESGFVIDKFPISRPNLTFSTLTVSNMSPEDSSIYLCSVGSGTSQETQYFGPGTRLLVL.

Points on this clone: Coverage ceases 3 residues before the CDR3 finishes, and the germline J gene fills in the end. V gene TRBV6-1 combines with J gene TRBJ1-5; D is unresolved. CDR3 length: 15 residues. Between the trimmed V and J ends, which lost 1 base and 0 bases, there was a span of 7 bases. Germline V gives CDR1 MNHNS, CDR2 SASEGT. The CDR3 here is CASSEGAVSNQPQHF. The CDR3 DNA, read in part, is TGTGCCAGCAGTGAAGGGGCAGTTAGCAATCAGCCC.

Remarks on this clone: The CDR3 end is not reached by the read, which stops 3 residues before it; the germline J gene fills it in. This sequence joins TRBV20-1 and TRBJ1-5, with 7 bases that match TRBD1. The J segment lost 4 bases and the V segment lost 1 base, leaving 13 bases of the junction unmatched. CDR1 DFQATT and CDR2 SNEGSKA come from the germline V gene (reference sequence). CDR3 length equals 17 residues. The CDR3 bases that were read are TGCAGTGCTAGAGGGTGGCTGGGACAGAGCTCTAATCAGCCC. This sequence encodes CSARGWLGQSSNQP. The CDR3 in full is CSARGWLGQSSNQPQHF.

A remark on this clone: Coverage ceases 3 residues before the CDR3 finishes, and the germline J gene fills in the end. The chain links TRBV13 to TRBJ1-6; the match to TRBD1 covers 7 bases. Germline CDR1 is PRHDT and CDR2 is FYEKMQ (reference sequence). CDR3 length equals 14 residues. V trimming: 5 bases; J trimming: 10 bases; junction bases outside the gene matches: 8. The CDR3 loop reads CASSRQGWESPLHF. The covered CDR3 bases are TGTGCCAGCAGCCGACAGGGTTGGGAGTCACCC.

Remarks on this clone: Coverage ceases 3 residues before the CDR3 finishes, and the germline J gene fills in the end. The V gene is TRBV20-1, the J gene TRBJ2-7; a possible D gene is TRBD2 (5 bases). Trimming shortened V by 3 bases and J by 1 base, and 13 bases separated the two germline ends. In germline, CDR1 is DFQATT, CDR2 SNEGSKA (reference sequence). This CDR3 contains 14 residues. CDR3 bases read: TGCAGTGCTAGGTCGGGGTCTTTATCCTACGAG. Amino acids: CSARSGSLSYE. The whole CDR3 region reads CSARSGSLSYEQYF.

Worth noting for this clone: With the read ending 3 residues before the CDR3 end, the germline J gene is used to fill in that end. The chain is built from TRBV15 and TRBJ2-7; possible D gene TRBD1, 6 bases. Per germline, CDR1 LNHNV and CDR2 YYDKDF (reference sequence). The CDR3 consists of 14 residues. The ends were cut back, 0 bases at V and 5 bases at J, with 11 bases in the middle. CDR3 DNA (partial): TGTGCCACCAGCAGAGAGGCAGGGGCAGACGAG. Translating it yields CATSREAGADE. The CDR3 reads in full as CATSREAGADEQYF.

As regards this clone: The DNA ends 3 residues before the CDR3 does, and the rest of the CDR3 is filled in from the germline J gene. This sequence joins TRBV28 and TRBJ2-1, with TRBD1 identical over 7 bases. This CDR3 comprises 14 residues. With V trimmed by 7 bases and J by 0 bases, 3 bases remained unmatched. Per the germline V gene, CDR1 is MDHEN and CDR2 is SYDVKM. CDR3 region: CASTTGSSYNEQFF. Partial CDR3 DNA: TGTGCCAGCACGACAGGGAGCTCCTACAATGAG.

To note about this clone: The read ends 3 residues early relative to the CDR3; the germline J gene fills the gap. The V call is TRBV28, the J call TRBJ1-2; 12 nucleotides match TRBD1. The V and J ends lost 7 bases and 3 bases, in that order; junction bases with no gene match: 9. The CDR3 is 16 amino acids. Germline V gene data show CDR1 as MDHEN and CDR2 as SYDVKM. The CDR3 region is CASTTGQGAGYYGYTF. Incomplete CDR3 DNA: TGTGCCAGCACCACGGGACAGGGGGCGGGCTACTATGGC.

In regard to this clone: The CDR3 end is not reached by the read, which stops 3 residues before it; the germline J gene fills it in. The chain has TRBV20-1 and TRBJ2-5, with 9 bases lining up with TRBD2. Germline values: CDR1 DFQATT, CDR2 SNEGSKA (reference sequence). The CDR3 loop spans 16 amino acids. Trimming cost V 5 bases and J 0 bases; bases outside gene matches: 10. This CDR3 is CSAVAGVPGNQETQYF. Incomplete CDR3 DNA: TGCAGTGCTGTAGCGGGAGTGCCAGGGAACCAAGAGACC.

Worth noting for this clone: The CDR3 end lies 3 residues beyond the end of the read and is filled in from the germline J gene. The rearrangement joins TRBV20-1 to TRBJ1-2, with 7 positions matching TRBD1. The germline V gene has CDR1 DFQATT and CDR2 SNEGSKA (reference sequence). The CDR3 spans 16 residues. The CDR3 protein is CSARDFGRQGARGYTF. The CDR3 bases that were read are TGCAGTGCTAGAGATTTTGGGCGACAGGGAGCGAGAGGC.

With regard to this clone: The CDR3 is cut off 3 residues early in the read; its end comes from the germline J gene. The chain combines TRBV11-2 with TRBJ1-2; D might be TRBD1 (5 bases). This CDR3 contains 14 residues. The V end was cut by 1 base, the J end by 5 bases, with 11 bases between. Germline values: CDR1 SGHAT, CDR2 FQNNGV. CDR3 residues: CASSLGQLPYGYTF. The CDR3 bases that were read are TGTGCCAGCAGCTTAGGACAGTTACCGTATGGC.

CDR3 protein: CASSLASPRANTGELFF. The sequenced part of the CDR3 DNA is TGTGCCAGCAGCTTGGCCAGCCCCAGGGCGAACACCGGGGAG. The V gene is TRBV7-6, the J gene TRBJ2-2; weak D call: TRBD1 (5 bases). From the germline J gene comes the end of the CDR3, since the read stops 3 residues before it. The V end lost 3 bases, the J end lost 0 bases, and 14 bases lay between the germline ends. The V gene's germline CDR1 is SGHVS and CDR2 FNYEAQ. This CDR3 has 17 residues.

Concerning this clone itself: The observed sequence ends 3 residues before the CDR3 terminus, with the missing tail filled in from the germline J gene. V and J are TRBV30 and TRBJ2-5; 11 bases are a match to TRBD2. The CDR3 has 13 residues. CDR1 and CDR2 from the germline V gene are GTSNPN and SVGIG (reference sequence). Trimming at V came to 4 bases and at J to 5 bases, leaving 3 bases not matched to a gene. Incomplete CDR3 DNA: TGTGCCTGGACTTCTAGCGGGAGGGAGACC. Amino acid sequence: CAWTSSGRET. Given in full, the CDR3 is CAWTSSGRETQYF.

On this clone: Coverage ceases 3 residues before the CDR3 finishes, and the germline J gene fills in the end. V gene TRBV19 combines with J gene TRBJ1-5; no definite D call. V was clipped by 9 bases and J by 1 base, with 19 bases between them. The CDR3 totals 16 residues. Per the germline V gene, CDR1 is LNHDA and CDR2 is SQIVND (reference sequence). The CDR3 sequence: CASAGHPTASNQPQHF. The sequenced part of the CDR3 DNA is TGTGCCAGCGCGGGCCACCCGACGGCCAGCAATCAGCCC.

About this clone: Read data end 3 residues before the CDR3 end; the end is taken from the germline J gene. V is TRBV20-1 and J is TRBJ2-2; 7 nucleotides align to TRBD2. The CDR3 runs to 15 residues. Germline CDR1 and CDR2: DFQATT and SNEGSKA (reference sequence). After removal of 0 bases from V and 7 bases from J, the junction contained 8 bases not matched to a gene. CDR3 amino acids: CSARDGGRAFGELFF. The CDR3 DNA, read in part, is TGCAGTGCTAGAGACGGGGGGAGGGCCTTCGGGGAG.

Note on this clone: The CDR3 end falls 3 residues outside the read, so it is completed with the germline J gene. The rearrangement joins TRBV11-2 to TRBJ1-3; D is unresolved. CDR3 length: 14 amino acids. V was trimmed by 0 bases and J by 9 bases, leaving 12 bases between them. Germline V gene data show CDR1 as SGHAT and CDR2 as FQNNGV. Incomplete CDR3 DNA: TGTGCCAGCAGCTTAGACGGTGTGAGAAGCACC. Its protein is CASSLDGVRST. The whole CDR3 sequence reads CASSLDGVRSTIYF.

As concerns this clone: The read is 3 residues too short to cover the CDR3 end, so that end is filled in from the germline J gene. The J gene is TRBJ2-2, the V gene TRBV12-3 or TRBV12-4, with 8 bases that match TRBD1. The CDR3 extends over 15 amino acids. Unmatched junction bases numbered 8, after V lost 4 bases and J lost 7 bases. CDR3 in amino acids: CASSSGTGKDGELFF. Partial CDR3 DNA: TGTGCCAGCAGTTCCGGGACAGGAAAAGACGGGGAG.

About this clone: Read data end 3 residues before the CDR3 end; the end is taken from the germline J gene. The genes are TRBV15 and TRBJ2-7; 12 nucleotides align to TRBD2. Germline loops: CDR1 LNHNV, CDR2 YYDKDF (reference sequence). The CDR3 is 15 amino acids. Trimming at V came to 4 bases and at J to 5 bases, leaving 6 bases not matched to a gene. The CDR3 sequence: CATSIGLAGMDEQYF. The CDR3 DNA, read in part, is TGTGCCACCAGCATTGGACTAGCGGGAATGGACGAG.

Concerning this clone itself: The DNA ends 3 residues before the CDR3 does, and the rest of the CDR3 is filled in from the germline J gene. The chain links TRBV5-1 to TRBJ2-1; 14 bases align to TRBD2. This CDR3 spans 16 amino acids. Unmatched junction bases numbered 3, after V lost 4 bases and J lost 3 bases. Germline assignment: CDR1 SGHRS and CDR2 YFSETQ. The CDR3 bases that were read are TGCGCCAGCAGCCCAGGGACTAGCGGGAGCTACAATGAG. Its protein product is CASSPGTSGSYNE. The whole CDR3 reads CASSPGTSGSYNEQFF.